This section outlines one TCR beta chain sequence together with its context. As yet, its antigen is unknown. The data derive from a study of OX40 agonist ivuxolimab in advanced cancers. Study at large: Patients were treated with intravenous ivuxolimab, dosed at 0.01 to 10 mg/kg and infused every 2 weeks.

Study outcomes and limitations: Clones of CD4+ and CD8+ blood T cells grew by week 6 at doses of 0.1 to 3.0 mg/kg.

TCRdb keeps only in-frame clones here, not all; method: immunoSEQ multiplex PCR. The table lists about 80,000 clones, about 93% of them singletons. The CDR3 has 17 residues. J lost 0 bases, V lost 5 bases, and 8 bases had no gene match. Germline-derived CDR1 and CDR2 are SGDLS and YYNGEE. The source is an adult with an advanced solid tumor such as melanoma, head and neck, liver or kidney cancer. This sample comprised CD4+ or CD8+ T cells sorted from blood, obtained in a trial of the OX40 agonist ivuxolimab. The chain couples TRBV9 to TRBJ2-2, with 9 bases matching TRBD2. The CDR3 coding sequence is TGTGCCAGCAGTACCCCGGGACTAGCTCCGAACACCGGGGAGCTGTTTTTT. The encoded protein is CASSTPGLAPNTGELFF.